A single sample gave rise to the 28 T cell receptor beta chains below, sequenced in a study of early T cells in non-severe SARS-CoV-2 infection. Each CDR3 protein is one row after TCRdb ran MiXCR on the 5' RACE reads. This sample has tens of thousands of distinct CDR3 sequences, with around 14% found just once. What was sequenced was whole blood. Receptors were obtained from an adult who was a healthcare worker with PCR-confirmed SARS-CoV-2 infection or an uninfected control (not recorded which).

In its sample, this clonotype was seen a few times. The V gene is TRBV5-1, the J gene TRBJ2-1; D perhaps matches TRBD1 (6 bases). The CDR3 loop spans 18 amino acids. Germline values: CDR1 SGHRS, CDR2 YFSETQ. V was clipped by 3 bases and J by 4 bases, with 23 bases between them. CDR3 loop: CASSSHITGKSSYNEQFF. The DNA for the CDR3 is TGCGCCAGCAGCTCGCATATTACAGGGAAATCGTCGTACAATGAGCAGTTCTTC.

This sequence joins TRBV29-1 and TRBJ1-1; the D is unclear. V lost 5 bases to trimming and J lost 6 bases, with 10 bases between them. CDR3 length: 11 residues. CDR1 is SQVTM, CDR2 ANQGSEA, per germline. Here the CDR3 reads CSVLPPAEAFF. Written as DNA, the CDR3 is TGCAGCGTTCTCCCCCCAGCTGAAGCTTTCTTT.

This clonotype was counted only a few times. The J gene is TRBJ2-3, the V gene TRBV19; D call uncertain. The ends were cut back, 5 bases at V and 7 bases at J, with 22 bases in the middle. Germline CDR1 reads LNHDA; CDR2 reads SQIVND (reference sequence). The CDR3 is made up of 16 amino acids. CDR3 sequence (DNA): TGTGCCAGTAGTGTTCTCCAGGTATCTAATCAACATACGCAGTATTTT. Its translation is CASSVLQVSNQHTQYF.

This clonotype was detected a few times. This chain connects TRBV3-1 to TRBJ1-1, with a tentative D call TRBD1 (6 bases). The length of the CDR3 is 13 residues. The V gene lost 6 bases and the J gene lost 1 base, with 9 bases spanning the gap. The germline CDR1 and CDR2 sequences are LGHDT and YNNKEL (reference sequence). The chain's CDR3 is CASSNRENTEAFF. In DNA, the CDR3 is TGTGCCAGCAGTAACAGGGAGAACACTGAAGCTTTCTTT.

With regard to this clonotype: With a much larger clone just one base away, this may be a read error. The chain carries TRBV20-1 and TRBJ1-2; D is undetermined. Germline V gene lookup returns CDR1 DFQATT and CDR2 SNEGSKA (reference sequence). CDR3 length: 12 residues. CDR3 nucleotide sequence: TGCAGTGCTAGCACGGGTAACTATGGCCACACCTTC. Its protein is CSASTGNYGHTF.

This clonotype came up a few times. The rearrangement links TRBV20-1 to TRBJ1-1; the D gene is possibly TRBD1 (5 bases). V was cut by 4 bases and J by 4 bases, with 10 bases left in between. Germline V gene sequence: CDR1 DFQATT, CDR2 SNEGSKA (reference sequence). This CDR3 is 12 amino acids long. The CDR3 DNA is TGCAGTGCTATGGCCGGGGCCACTGAAGCTTTCTTT. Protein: CSAMAGATEAFF.

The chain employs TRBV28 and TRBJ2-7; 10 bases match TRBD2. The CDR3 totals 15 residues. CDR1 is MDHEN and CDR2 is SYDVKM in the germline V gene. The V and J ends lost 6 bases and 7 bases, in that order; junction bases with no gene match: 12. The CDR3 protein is CASRDLSGRAWEQYF. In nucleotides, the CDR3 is TGTGCCAGCAGAGACTTAAGCGGGAGGGCCTGGGAGCAGTACTTC.

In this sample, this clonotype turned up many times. The CDR3 is CSAREASLHYEQYF. In DNA form, the CDR3 reads TGCAGTGCTAGGGAGGCTAGTCTCCACTACGAGCAGTACTTC. This sequence joins TRBV20-1 and TRBJ2-7, with a possible D match to TRBD2 (5 bases). Between the trimmed V and J ends, which lost 3 bases and 3 bases, there was a span of 15 bases. The CDR3 is 14 residues long. Germline CDR1 DFQATT, CDR2 SNEGSKA (reference sequence).

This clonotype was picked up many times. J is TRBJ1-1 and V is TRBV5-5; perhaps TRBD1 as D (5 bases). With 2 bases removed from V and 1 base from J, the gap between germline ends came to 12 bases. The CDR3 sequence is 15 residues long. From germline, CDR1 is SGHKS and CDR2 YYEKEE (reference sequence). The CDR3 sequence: CASSFTAGPNTEAFF. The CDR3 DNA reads TGTGCCAGCAGCTTTACGGCAGGGCCGAACACTGAAGCTTTCTTT. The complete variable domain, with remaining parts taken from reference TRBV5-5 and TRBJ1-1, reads DAGVTQSPTHLIKTRGQQVTLRCSPISGHKSVSWYQQVLGQGPQFIFQYYEKEERGRGNFPDRFSARQFPNYSSELNVNALLLGDSALYLCASSFTAGPNTEAFFGQGTRLTVV.

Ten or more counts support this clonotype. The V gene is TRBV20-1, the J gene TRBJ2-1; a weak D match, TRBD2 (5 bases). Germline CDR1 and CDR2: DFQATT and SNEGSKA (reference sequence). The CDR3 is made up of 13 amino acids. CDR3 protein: CSGPAGLYNEQFF. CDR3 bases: TGCAGCGGCCCCGCGGGCCTCTACAATGAGCAGTTCTTC.

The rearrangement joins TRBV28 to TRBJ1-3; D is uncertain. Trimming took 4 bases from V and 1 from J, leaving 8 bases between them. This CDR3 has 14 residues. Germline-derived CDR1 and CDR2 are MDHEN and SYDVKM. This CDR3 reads CASSSAPSGNTIYF. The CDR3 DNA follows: TGTGCCAGCAGTTCGGCCCCGTCTGGAAACACCATATATTTT.

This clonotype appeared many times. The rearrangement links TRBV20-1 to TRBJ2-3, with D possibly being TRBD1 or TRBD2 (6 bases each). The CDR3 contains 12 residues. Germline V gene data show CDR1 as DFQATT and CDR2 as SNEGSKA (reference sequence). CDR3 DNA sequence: TGCACCGTGGGGGGCAGCACAGATACGCAGTATTTT. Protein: CTVGGSTDTQYF.

CDR3 bases: TGTGCCAGCAGCCAGAGACCGGACGCTAGCTACGAGCAGTACTTC. Protein sequence: CASSQRPDASYEQYF. The chain has TRBV7-8 and TRBJ2-7; D unresolved. Per germline, CDR1 SGHVS and CDR2 FQNEAQ. CDR3 length equals 15 residues. Between the trimmed V and J ends, which lost 5 bases and 3 bases, there was a span of 17 bases. The variable domain in full, with the rest retrieved from reference TRBV7-8 and TRBJ2-7, is GAGVSQSPRYKVAKRGQDVALRCDPISGHVSLFWYQQALGQGPEFLTYFQNEAQLDKSGLPSDRFFAERPEGSVSTLKIQRTQQEDSAVYLCASSQRPDASYEQYFGPGTRLTVT.

CDR3 region: CASTLSGQGYGYTF. The CDR3 nucleotides read TGTGCCAGCACCCTGAGTGGGCAGGGCTATGGCTACACCTTC. This chain links TRBV7-3 with TRBJ1-2, with a possible D match to TRBD1 (5 bases). CDR1 SGHTA and CDR2 FQGTGA come from the germline V gene. The V gene lost 7 bases and the J gene lost 4 bases, with 16 bases spanning the gap. There are 14 residues in the CDR3.

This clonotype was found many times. CDR3 coding DNA: TGTGCCAGCAGCTTATACCCCTGGAGGGGTTACAATGAGCAGTTCTTC. This codes for CASSLYPWRGYNEQFF. The rearrangement links TRBV13 to TRBJ2-1; possibly TRBD2 for D (6 bases). The CDR3 totals 16 residues. Trimming left V 2 bases short and J 4 bases short, with 15 bases between. Germline V gene lookup returns CDR1 PRHDT and CDR2 FYEKMQ (reference sequence).

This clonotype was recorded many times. The CDR3 reads CSASRTDAVEETQYF. In nucleotides, the CDR3 is TGCAGTGCTAGTCGGACAGATGCGGTTGAAGAGACCCAGTACTTC. This chain uses TRBV20-1 with TRBJ2-5; the D gene is possibly TRBD1 (6 bases). The CDR3 is 15 amino acids. Germline CDR1 DFQATT, CDR2 SNEGSKA (reference sequence). V lost 3 bases, J lost 3 bases, and 17 bases lay in between.

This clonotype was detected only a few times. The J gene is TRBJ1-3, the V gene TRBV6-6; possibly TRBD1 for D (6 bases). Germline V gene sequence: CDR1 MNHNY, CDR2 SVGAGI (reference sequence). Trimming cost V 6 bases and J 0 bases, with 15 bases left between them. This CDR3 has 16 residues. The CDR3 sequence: CASRQTGPVSGNTIYF. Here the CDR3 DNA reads TGTGCCAGCAGGCAGACAGGTCCAGTCTCTGGAAACACCATATATTTT.

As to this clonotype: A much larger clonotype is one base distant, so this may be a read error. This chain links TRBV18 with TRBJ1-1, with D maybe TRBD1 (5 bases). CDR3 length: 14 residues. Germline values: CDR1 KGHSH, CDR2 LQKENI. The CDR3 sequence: CASSLLEGNTEALF. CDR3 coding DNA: TGTGCCAGCTCACTCCTGGAGGGGAACACTGAAGCTCTCTTT.

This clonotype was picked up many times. This CDR3 is CASSYGGSGAKNEAFF. CDR3 nucleotides: TGTGCCAGCAGTTACGGCGGTTCTGGCGCTAAGAATGAAGCTTTCTTT. This chain links TRBV6-6 with TRBJ1-1; D call uncertain. V lost 2 bases and J lost 7, with 20 bases in between. In germline, CDR1 is MNHNY, CDR2 SVGAGI (reference sequence). The CDR3 runs 16 residues.

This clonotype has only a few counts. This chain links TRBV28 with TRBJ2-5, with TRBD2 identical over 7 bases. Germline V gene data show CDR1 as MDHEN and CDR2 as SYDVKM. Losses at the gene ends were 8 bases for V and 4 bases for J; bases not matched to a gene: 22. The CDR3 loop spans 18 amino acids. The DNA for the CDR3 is TGTGCCAGCGCGCCCGGGGTAGCGGGCTTCCTAAAGGGAGAGACCCAGTACTTC. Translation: CASAPGVAGFLKGETQYF.

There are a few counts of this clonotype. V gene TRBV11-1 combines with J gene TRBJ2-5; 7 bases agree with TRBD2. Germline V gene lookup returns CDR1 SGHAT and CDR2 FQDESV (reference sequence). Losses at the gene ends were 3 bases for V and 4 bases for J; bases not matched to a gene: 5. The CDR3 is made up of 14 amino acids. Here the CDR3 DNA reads TGTGCCAGCAGCTTGGGAGGGGACGCAGAGACCCAGTACTTC. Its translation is CASSLGGDAETQYF.

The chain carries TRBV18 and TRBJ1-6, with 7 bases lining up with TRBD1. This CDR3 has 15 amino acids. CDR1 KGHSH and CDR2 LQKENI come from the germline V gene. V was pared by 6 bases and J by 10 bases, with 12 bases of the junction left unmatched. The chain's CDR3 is CASSPSGTVQSPLHF. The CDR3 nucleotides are TGTGCCAGCTCTCCCTCTGGGACAGTGCAATCACCCCTCCACTTT.

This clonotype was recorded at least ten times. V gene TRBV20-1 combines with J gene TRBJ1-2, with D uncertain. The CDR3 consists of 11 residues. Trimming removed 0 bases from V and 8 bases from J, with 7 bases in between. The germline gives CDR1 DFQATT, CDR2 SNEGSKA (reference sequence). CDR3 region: CSAREESGYTF. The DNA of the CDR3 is TGCAGTGCTAGAGAAGAAAGCGGCTACACCTTC.

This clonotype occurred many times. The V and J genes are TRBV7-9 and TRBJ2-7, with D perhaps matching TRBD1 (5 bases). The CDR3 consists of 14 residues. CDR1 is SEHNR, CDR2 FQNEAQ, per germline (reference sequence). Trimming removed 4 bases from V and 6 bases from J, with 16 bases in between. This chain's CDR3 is CASSSHKGKGEQYF. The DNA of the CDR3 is TGTGCCAGCAGCTCCCACAAGGGGAAGGGCGAGCAGTACTTC.

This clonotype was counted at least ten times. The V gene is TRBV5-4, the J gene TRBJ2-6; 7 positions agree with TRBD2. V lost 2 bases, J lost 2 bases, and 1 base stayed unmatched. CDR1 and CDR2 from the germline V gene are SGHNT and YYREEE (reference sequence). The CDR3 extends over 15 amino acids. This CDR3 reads CASSFRGAGANVLTF. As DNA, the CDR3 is TGTGCCAGCAGCTTTCGGGGGGCTGGGGCCAACGTCCTGACTTTC.

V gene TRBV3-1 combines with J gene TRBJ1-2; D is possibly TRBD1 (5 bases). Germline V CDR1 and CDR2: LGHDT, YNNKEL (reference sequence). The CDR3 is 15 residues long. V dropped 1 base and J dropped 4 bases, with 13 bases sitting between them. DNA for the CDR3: TGTGCCAGCAGCCAAGGGCAGGGCGGAGGCTATGGCTACACCTTC. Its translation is CASSQGQGGGYGYTF. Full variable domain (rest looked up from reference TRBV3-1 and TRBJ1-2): DTAVSQTPKYLVTQMGNDKSIKCEQNLGHDTMYWYKQDSKKFLKIMFSYNNKELIINETVPNRFSPKSPDKAHLNLHINSLELGDSAVYFCASSQGQGGGYGYTFGSGTRLTVV.

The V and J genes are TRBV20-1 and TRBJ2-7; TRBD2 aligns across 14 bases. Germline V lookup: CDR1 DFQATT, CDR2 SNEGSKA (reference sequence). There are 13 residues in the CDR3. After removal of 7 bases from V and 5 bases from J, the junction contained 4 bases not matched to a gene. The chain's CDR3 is CSEPGLAGDEQYF. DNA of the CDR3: TGCAGTGAACCGGGACTAGCGGGAGACGAGCAGTACTTC.

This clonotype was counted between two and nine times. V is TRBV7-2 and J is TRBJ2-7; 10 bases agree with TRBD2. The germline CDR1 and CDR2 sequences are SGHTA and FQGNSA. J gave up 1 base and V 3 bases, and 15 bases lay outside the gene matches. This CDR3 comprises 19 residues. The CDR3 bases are TGTGCCAGCAGCTTTGCTCCCTTCCTAGCGGGGGCCATTTCCTACGAGCAGTACTTC. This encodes CASSFAPFLAGAISYEQYF. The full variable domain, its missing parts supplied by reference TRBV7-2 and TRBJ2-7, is GAGVSQSPSNKVTEKGKDVELRCDPISGHTALYWYRQSLGQGLEFLIYFQGNSAPDKSGLPSDRFSAERTGGSVSTLTIQRTQQEDSAVYLCASSFAPFLAGAISYEQYFGPGTRLTVT.